This entry concerns a single T cell receptor (beta chain). The table came from immunoSEQ multiplex PCR; TCRdb's copy has only in-frame clones and leaves some out. The data show 70,000 to 95,000 clones, with 90% seen just once and 4.2% held by the top ten. The sample belongs to a study of T cell responses to AZD1222 COVID-19 vaccine. Study information: Researchers grouped second doses given at about 4 or about 12 weeks into one pool.

Trimming pared 0 bases from V and 2 bases from J, leaving 11 bases between. CDR1 and CDR2 (germline): MGHRA, YSYEKL. CDR3 size: 15 residues. The rearrangement joins TRBV4-1 to TRBJ2-7; weak D call: TRBD1 (5 bases). This specimen was peripheral blood, taken on day 0 of AZD1222 vaccination. This clonotype originated in an adult in good health. For the CDR3, the DNA is TGCGCCAGCAGCCAAGAGGACACAAGGCCCTACGAGCAGTACTTC. Amino acids: CASSQEDTRPYEQYF.